The 26 T cell receptor beta chains in this list originate from one sample, sequenced in a study of T-cell memory formation after mild COVID-19. TCRdb re-analysed the 5' RACE reads in MiXCR, keeping a single row per CDR3 protein. Of 470,000 or so distinct CDR3 sequences in the sample, 20% were seen once. Sequenced sample: PBMCs or a T cell subset sorted from them (not recorded which). The receptors were gathered from an adult woman who had mild COVID-19 (a few samples of this study predate the infection). Cell type and time point are not known.

The chain's CDR3 is CASGLAGGSTDTQYF. The CDR3 bases are TGTGCCAGCGGACTAGCGGGGGGAAGTACAGATACGCAGTATTTT. The chain employs TRBV6-5 and TRBJ2-3; 14 positions match TRBD2. Germline V lookup: CDR1 MNHEY, CDR2 SVGAGI. The ends lost 8 bases at V and 3 bases at J; junction bases unmatched: 4. The CDR3 spans 15 residues.

This clonotype was counted ten times or more. V usage is TRBV4-1 and J usage is TRBJ2-3, with a possible D match to TRBD2 (6 bases). The CDR3 loop spans 18 amino acids. Germline CDR1 and CDR2: MGHRA and YSYEKL. With 4 bases removed from V and 1 base from J, the gap between germline ends came to 21 bases. CDR3 amino acids: CASSRPGTGPWGTDTQYF. Here the CDR3 DNA reads TGCGCCAGCAGCCGTCCCGGGACTGGTCCCTGGGGCACAGATACGCAGTATTTT.

This chain links TRBV29-1 with TRBJ1-2; 8 bases are shared with TRBD1. V shed 3 bases, J shed 4 bases, and the junction held 7 bases outside the gene matches. CDR1 and CDR2 (germline): SQVTM, ANQGSEA. The CDR3 contains 14 residues. CDR3 amino acids: CSVEDRDKGYGYTF. CDR3 coding DNA: TGCAGCGTTGAGGACAGGGATAAGGGCTATGGCTACACCTTC.

The chain recombines TRBV20-1 with TRBJ1-1; D is unresolved. The CDR3 has 12 amino acids. Germline values: CDR1 DFQATT, CDR2 SNEGSKA (reference sequence). V was trimmed by 6 bases and J by 4 bases, leaving 12 bases between them. This chain's CDR3 is CSAGPFGTEAFF. Here the CDR3 DNA reads TGCAGTGCAGGGCCTTTTGGCACTGAAGCTTTCTTT.

Many counts were recorded for this clonotype. V is TRBV19 and J is TRBJ2-2, with 7 bases lining up with TRBD1. Germline V gene data show CDR1 as LNHDA and CDR2 as SQIVND (reference sequence). The CDR3 has 15 amino acids. V lost 5 bases to trimming and J lost 1 base; unmatched junction nucleotides: 4. This CDR3 is CASSSTGVNTGELFF. The CDR3, as DNA: TGTGCCAGTAGTTCAACAGGGGTGAACACCGGGGAGCTGTTTTTT. Full variable domain (missing parts from reference TRBV19 and TRBJ2-2): DGGITQSPKYLFRKEGQNVTLSCEQNLNHDAMYWYRQDPGQGLRLIYYSQIVNDFQKGDIAEGYSVSREKKESFPLTVTSAQKNPTAFYLCASSSTGVNTGELFFGEGSRLTVL.

The table lists this clonotype with a few counts. The chain recombines TRBV2 with TRBJ1-2, with a weak D call TRBD1 (5 bases). There are 15 residues in the CDR3. Germline V gene lookup returns CDR1 SNHLY and CDR2 FYNNEI. Trimming cost V 4 bases and J 0 bases, with 12 bases left between them. CDR3 protein: CASSAGSDPNYGYTF. CDR3 nucleotides: TGTGCCAGCAGTGCAGGGTCAGATCCTAACTATGGCTACACCTTC.

V and J are TRBV25-1 and TRBJ2-1, with D unresolved. This CDR3 spans 16 amino acids. V was clipped by 3 bases and J by 10 bases, with 22 bases between them. Germline CDR1 and CDR2: MGHDK and SYGVNS. The CDR3 spells CASSELLLSGQAEQFF. The CDR3 bases are TGTGCCAGCAGTGAGCTATTACTATCGGGTCAGGCAGAGCAGTTCTTC. Combining the CDR3 with reference TRBV25-1 and TRBJ2-1 gives the whole variable domain EADIYQTPRYLVIGTGKKITLECSQTMGHDKMYWYQQDPGMELHLIHYSYGVNSTEKGDLSSESTVSRIRTEHFPLTLESARPSHTSQYLCASSELLLSGQAEQFFGPGTRLTVL.

CDR3 amino acids: CASSYSPDGANTGELFF. CDR3 nucleotides: TGTGCCAGCAGTTACTCCCCCGACGGGGCGAACACCGGGGAGCTGTTTTTT. This rearrangement joins TRBV6-5 to TRBJ2-2; possibly TRBD2 for D (5 bases). The CDR3 covers 17 residues. The ends were cut back, 0 bases at V and 0 bases at J, with 11 bases in the middle. Germline values: CDR1 MNHEY, CDR2 SVGAGI.

This clonotype was counted many times. The chain uses TRBV7-9 and TRBJ2-7; 7 positions match TRBD1. The V and J ends lost 4 bases and 2 bases, in that order; junction bases with no gene match: 5. The V gene's germline CDR1 is SEHNR and CDR2 FQNEAQ (reference sequence). The CDR3 has 14 residues. CDR3 residues: CASSSRGRAYEQYF. In DNA form, the CDR3 reads TGTGCCAGCAGCTCGAGGGGGCGAGCCTACGAGCAGTACTTC.

Here the CDR3 DNA reads TGTGCCAGCAGCCAAGACGGACAGGGGGTCCTCTACGAGCAGTACTTC. It specifies CASSQDGQGVLYEQYF. The chain joins TRBV3-1 to TRBJ2-7; 10 bases line up with TRBD1. The CDR3 runs to 16 residues. V shed 0 bases, J shed 3 bases, and the junction held 5 bases outside the gene matches. CDR1 is LGHDT and CDR2 is YNNKEL in the germline V gene (reference sequence).

The chain has TRBV27 and TRBJ2-7, with a weak D call TRBD1 (6 bases). CDR3 length: 17 residues. Trimming removed 4 bases from V and 3 bases from J, with 22 bases in between. Germline V lookup: CDR1 MNHEY, CDR2 SMNVEV (reference sequence). The CDR3 is CASSSGHPIQTGYEQYF. As DNA, the CDR3 is TGTGCCAGCAGTTCGGGACACCCCATTCAGACCGGCTACGAGCAGTACTTC.

This clonotype was detected only a few times. The chain links TRBV5-4 to TRBJ2-7; 9 nucleotides align to TRBD1. The CDR3 length is 15 residues. The trim removed 4 bases at V and 3 bases at J, leaving 8 bases unmatched. Germline V CDR1 and CDR2: SGHNT, YYREEE (reference sequence). The DNA of the CDR3 is TGTGCCAGCAGCATGGGGGGACAGGGCATCTACGAGCAGTACTTC. Its protein is CASSMGGQGIYEQYF.

This chain's CDR3 is CASSSLSGNQETQYF. The CDR3 DNA reads TGTGCCAGCAGCTCACTTAGCGGTAACCAAGAGACCCAGTACTTC. The rearrangement uses TRBV7-9 and TRBJ2-5; D perhaps matches TRBD2 (6 bases). The V gene lost 4 bases and the J gene lost 0 bases, with 12 bases spanning the gap. The CDR3 spans 15 residues. Germline V gene data show CDR1 as SEHNR and CDR2 as FQNEAQ (reference sequence).

In this sample, this clonotype turned up a few times. The V and J genes are TRBV2 and TRBJ2-7, with TRBD2 as a possible D gene (6 bases). The CDR3 spans 15 residues. CDR1 SNHLY and CDR2 FYNNEI come from the germline V gene. V was cut by 7 bases and J by 3 bases, with 19 bases left in between. The CDR3 nucleotides are TGTGCCAGCACCCGAACTAGCACCTCAAACTACGAGCAGTACTTC. Its protein is CASTRTSTSNYEQYF.

The chain recombines TRBV6-5 with TRBJ1-4; 8 positions match TRBD1. This CDR3 has 14 amino acids. From germline, CDR1 is MNHEY and CDR2 SVGAGI. V lost 4 bases to trimming and J lost 10 bases; unmatched junction nucleotides: 8. The CDR3 here is CASSFGQGRGKLFF. The CDR3, as DNA: TGTGCCAGCAGTTTCGGACAGGGCAGGGGAAAACTGTTTTTT.

Only a few counts were recorded for this clonotype. The chain combines TRBV24-1 with TRBJ2-3; D not resolved. The ends were cut back, 7 bases at V and 0 bases at J, with 13 bases in the middle. CDR1 KGHDR and CDR2 SFDVKD come from the germline V gene. This CDR3 comprises 15 residues. The CDR3 loop is CATRGPAASTDTQYF. For the CDR3, the DNA is TGTGCCACCAGGGGCCCCGCAGCTAGCACAGATACGCAGTATTTT.

This clonotype has a handful of counts. The V call is TRBV6-5, the J call TRBJ1-2, with a weak D call TRBD1 (5 bases). The length of the CDR3 is 13 residues. Germline values: CDR1 MNHEY, CDR2 SVGAGI. V lost 6 bases to trimming and J lost 3 bases, with 11 bases between them. CDR3 region: CASRATEYYGYTF. The CDR3 coding sequence is TGTGCCAGCAGAGCGACAGAGTACTATGGCTACACCTTC.

The genes are TRBV9 and TRBJ2-3; no reliable D call. V was clipped by 4 bases and J by 4 bases, with 10 bases between them. The CDR3 sequence is 13 residues long. Germline values: CDR1 SGDLS, CDR2 YYNGEE. CDR3 DNA sequence: TGTGCCAGCAGCCCAAGAGCTTCAGATACGCAGTATTTT. Translation: CASSPRASDTQYF.

J is TRBJ1-5 and V is TRBV12-3 or TRBV12-4; TRBD1 is a possible D gene (5 bases). The CDR3 extends over 16 amino acids. V lost 10 bases and J lost 5, with 24 bases in between. CDR3 amino acids: CANTYDPGGWDQPQHF. Written as DNA, the CDR3 is TGTGCCAACACCTATGACCCGGGGGGTTGGGATCAGCCCCAGCATTTT.

This sequence joins TRBV14 and TRBJ2-5, with D perhaps matching TRBD2 (6 bases). CDR3 length: 15 amino acids. Germline assignment: CDR1 SGHDN and CDR2 FVKESK. The V end lost 6 bases, the J end lost 3 bases, and 17 bases lay between the germline ends. The CDR3 protein is CASRLRLGRKETQYF. CDR3 nucleotides: TGTGCCAGCAGACTCCGACTAGGGCGGAAAGAGACCCAGTACTTC.

This chain connects TRBV12-3 or TRBV12-4 to TRBJ1-2; the D gene is possibly TRBD1 (6 bases). There are 15 residues in the CDR3. V was clipped by 5 bases and J by 4 bases, with 17 bases between them. CDR3 region: CASSHRTDTVYGYTF. The CDR3 DNA reads as TGTGCCAGCAGTCACCGGACAGATACAGTCTATGGCTACACCTTC.

Of note for this clonotype: The germline gene is not matched at one end of the junction; a read error may be the cause. The chain has TRBV20-1 and TRBJ2-1, with D possibly matching TRBD2 (7 bases). The CDR3 spans 11 residues. Per germline, CDR1 DFQATT and CDR2 SNEGSKA (reference sequence). CDR3 in amino acids: CSATWRRGLLF. DNA for the CDR3: TGCAGTGCGACTTGGAGGCGGGGGCTCCTCTTC.

This clonotype was counted a few times. This chain links TRBV4-1 with TRBJ2-7; TRBD1 is a possible D gene (6 bases). There are 17 residues in the CDR3. Germline V gene data show CDR1 as MGHRA and CDR2 as YSYEKL. Trimming left V 4 bases short and J 4 bases short, with 23 bases between. The CDR3 DNA reads TGCGCCAGCAGCCTAACGGTAGCGAGCCGAGGGGGATACGAGCAGTACTTC. Translation: CASSLTVASRGGYEQYF.

The chain recombines TRBV5-1 with TRBJ2-7; 10 nucleotides agree with TRBD2. There are 12 residues in the CDR3. V lost 5 bases and J lost 7; bases outside the gene matches: 3. The germline V gene encodes CDR1 SGHRS and CDR2 YFSETQ. This chain's CDR3 is CASRKTSGEQYF. The CDR3 nucleotides read TGCGCCAGCAGAAAGACTAGCGGGGAGCAGTACTTC.

This clonotype was seen a handful of times. J is TRBJ2-1 and V is TRBV6-5; unclear D gene. The V gene's germline CDR1 is MNHEY and CDR2 SVGAGI. CDR3 length: 15 amino acids. With 6 bases removed from V and 4 bases from J, the gap between germline ends came to 16 bases. CDR3 coding DNA: TGTGCCAGCAGGCCCCTATCTTCGGGTTACAATGAGCAGTTCTTC. This gives the protein CASRPLSSGYNEQFF.

The chain uses TRBV20-1 and TRBJ2-2; weak D call: TRBD1 (6 bases). V was pared by 7 bases and J by 5 bases, with 17 bases between. This CDR3 contains 14 residues. Germline assignment: CDR1 DFQATT and CDR2 SNEGSKA (reference sequence). CDR3 in amino acids: CSGRGFIETGELFF. CDR3 sequence (DNA): TGCAGTGGTAGGGGGTTTATTGAAACCGGGGAGCTGTTTTTT.